The 13 T cell receptor beta chains listed next were all sequenced from one sample in a study of CXCR3-negative and CXCR3-positive naive CD8 T cells. All TRB cDNA libraries came from 5' RACE performed with UMI labels. TCRdb reprocessed the 5' RACE reads and stores each CDR3 protein as one record, lacking DNA. This repertoire includes 92,000 or so distinct CDR3 sequences. The sample consisted of naive CXCR3- CD8+ T cells from blood. Regarding subset: CD45RO-CCR7+CD27+CD95- naive CD8+ T cells lacking CXCR3 (TNR3-). These receptors originate from a human donor in good health. Some clones in this sample may be carry-over from other donors' samples.

This rearrangement joins TRBV7-9 to TRBJ2-1. The CDR3 sequence is 12 residues long. Germline V lookup: CDR1 SEHNR, CDR2 FQNEAQ (reference sequence). This CDR3 reads CASSLVTLEQFF.

The J gene is TRBJ2-7, the V gene TRBV29-1; TCRdb's D call, TRBD1, is unchecked because there is no DNA. Looked up from germline, CDR1 is SQVTM and CDR2 is ANQGSEA. The CDR3 totals 13 residues. The CDR3 loop is CSATGVGPYEQYF.

This chain connects TRBV20-1 to TRBJ1-5. The CDR3 covers 12 residues. Germline loops: CDR1 DFQATT, CDR2 SNEGSKA (reference sequence). CDR3 in amino acids: CSGAGGNQPQHF.

This chain links TRBV14 with TRBJ2-7; the TRBD2 assignment by TCRdb is unverifiable without DNA. Germline CDR1 reads SGHDN; CDR2 reads FVKESK. There are 16 residues in the CDR3. The CDR3 loop reads CASSQDCQRGTYEQYF.

The genes are TRBV29-1 and TRBJ2-2; TCRdb picks TRBD1, but there is no DNA to check that call. This CDR3 has 17 residues. The germline gives CDR1 SQVTM, CDR2 ANQGSEA. CDR3 protein: CSVEDRGGQGQPGELFF.

The chain uses TRBV5-1 and TRBJ2-7; the TCRdb D gene call, TRBD2, has no DNA to confirm it. The length of the CDR3 is 16 residues. The germline V gene encodes CDR1 SGHRS and CDR2 YFSETQ. CDR3 residues: CASSLSSDGGFREQYF.

The CDR3 here is CSAKGGGLTEAFF. The chain has TRBV20-1 and TRBJ1-1; TCRdb selects TRBD1, and the lack of DNA leaves this call unchecked. There are 13 residues in the CDR3. Germline V gene data show CDR1 as DFQATT and CDR2 as SNEGSKA (reference sequence).

The rearrangement links TRBV7-9 to TRBJ2-3; TCRdb returns TRBD2, unconfirmable since there is no DNA. The CDR3 totals 15 residues. Per the germline V gene, CDR1 is SEHNR and CDR2 is FQNEAQ (reference sequence). This chain's CDR3 is CASSHRRDSSDTQYF.

The V and J genes are TRBV10-3 and TRBJ1-2; TCRdb calls TRBD1, which cannot be checked without DNA. The length of the CDR3 is 14 residues. The germline gives CDR1 ENHRY, CDR2 SYGVKD. The CDR3 spells CAIWTGTTQGGYTF.

V gene TRBV29-1 combines with J gene TRBJ2-1. The CDR3 is 13 amino acids. In germline, CDR1 is SQVTM, CDR2 ANQGSEA. The chain's CDR3 is CSATDGFDNEQFF.

The chain uses TRBV29-1 and TRBJ1-5. CDR1 is SQVTM, CDR2 ANQGSEA, per germline. The CDR3 length is 15 residues. This CDR3 is CSVDLGQGSNQPQHF.

The chain recombines TRBV12-3 or TRBV12-4 with TRBJ2-1; TCRdb calls TRBD2, which cannot be checked without DNA. This CDR3 is built from 16 residues. This CDR3 is CASRVSLAGANNEQFF.

This chain uses TRBV15 with TRBJ1-5; no DNA is available, so the TRBD1 call from TCRdb remains unchecked. The CDR3 runs to 15 residues. Germline CDR1 and CDR2: LNHNV and YYDKDF (reference sequence). The CDR3 spells CATARGRHNNQPQHF.